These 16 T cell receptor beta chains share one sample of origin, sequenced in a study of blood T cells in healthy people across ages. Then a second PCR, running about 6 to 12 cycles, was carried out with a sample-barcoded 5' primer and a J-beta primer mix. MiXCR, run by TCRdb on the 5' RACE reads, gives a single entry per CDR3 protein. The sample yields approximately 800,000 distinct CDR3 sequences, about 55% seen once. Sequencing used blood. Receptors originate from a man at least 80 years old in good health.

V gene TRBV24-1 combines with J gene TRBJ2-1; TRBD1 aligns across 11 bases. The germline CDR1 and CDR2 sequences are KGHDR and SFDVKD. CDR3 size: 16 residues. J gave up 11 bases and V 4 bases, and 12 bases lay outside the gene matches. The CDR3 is CATSDRDRGELQQQFF. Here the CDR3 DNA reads TGTGCCACCAGTGACCGGGACAGGGGGGAGTTGCAACAGCAGTTCTTC.

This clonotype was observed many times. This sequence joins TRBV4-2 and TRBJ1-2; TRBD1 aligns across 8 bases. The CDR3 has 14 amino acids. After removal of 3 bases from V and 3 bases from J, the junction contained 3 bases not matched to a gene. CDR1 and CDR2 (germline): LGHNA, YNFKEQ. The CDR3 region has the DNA TGTGCCAGCAGCCAGCAACAGGGGGACTATGGCTACACCTTC. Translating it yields CASSQQQGDYGYTF.

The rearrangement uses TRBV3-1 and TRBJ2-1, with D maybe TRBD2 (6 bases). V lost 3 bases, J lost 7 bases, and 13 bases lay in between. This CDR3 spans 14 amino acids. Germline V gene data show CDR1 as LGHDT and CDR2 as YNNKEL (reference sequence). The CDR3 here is CASSQLLARNEQFF. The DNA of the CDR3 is TGTGCCAGCAGCCAGTTGCTAGCGCGGAATGAGCAGTTCTTC.

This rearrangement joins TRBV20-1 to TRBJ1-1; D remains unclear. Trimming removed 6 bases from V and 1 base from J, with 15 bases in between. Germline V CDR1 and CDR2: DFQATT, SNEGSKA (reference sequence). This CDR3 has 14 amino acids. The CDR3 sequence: CSAREGGPNTEAFF. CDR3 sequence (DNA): TGCAGTGCGCGGGAAGGAGGGCCGAACACTGAAGCTTTCTTT.

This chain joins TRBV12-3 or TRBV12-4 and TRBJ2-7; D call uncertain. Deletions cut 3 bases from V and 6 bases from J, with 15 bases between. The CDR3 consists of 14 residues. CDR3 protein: CASSFNGLSGEQYF. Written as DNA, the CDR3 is TGTGCCAGCAGTTTCAACGGGCTCTCGGGCGAGCAGTACTTC.

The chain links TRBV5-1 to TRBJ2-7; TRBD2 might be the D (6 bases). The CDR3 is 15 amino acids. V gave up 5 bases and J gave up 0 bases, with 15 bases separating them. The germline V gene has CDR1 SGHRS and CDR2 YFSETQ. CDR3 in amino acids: CASRRDVPSSYEQYF. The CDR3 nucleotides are TGCGCCAGCAGGCGGGACGTACCGAGCTCCTACGAGCAGTACTTC.

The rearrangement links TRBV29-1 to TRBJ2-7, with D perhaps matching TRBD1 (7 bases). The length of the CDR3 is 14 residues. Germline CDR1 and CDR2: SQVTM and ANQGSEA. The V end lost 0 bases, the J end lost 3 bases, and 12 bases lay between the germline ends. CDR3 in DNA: TGCAGCGTTGAAGAGAGGCAGGGGGGCTACGAGCAGTACTTC. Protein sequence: CSVEERQGGYEQYF.

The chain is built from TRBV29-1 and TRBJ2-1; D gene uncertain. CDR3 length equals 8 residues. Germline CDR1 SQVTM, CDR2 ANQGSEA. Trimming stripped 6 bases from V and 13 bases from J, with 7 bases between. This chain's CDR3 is CSVTDQFF. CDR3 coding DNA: TGCAGCGTGACGGACCAGTTCTTC.

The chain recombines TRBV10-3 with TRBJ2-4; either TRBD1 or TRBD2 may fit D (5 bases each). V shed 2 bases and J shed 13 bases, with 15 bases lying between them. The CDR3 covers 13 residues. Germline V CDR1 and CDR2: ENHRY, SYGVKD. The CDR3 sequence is CAISEVGVGEQYF. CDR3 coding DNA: TGTGCCATCAGTGAGGTGGGGGTAGGGGAGCAGTACTTC.

CDR3 protein: CASSGLAGGVYEQYF. As DNA, the CDR3 is TGTGCCAGCAGCGGACTAGCGGGAGGGGTCTACGAGCAGTACTTC. V is TRBV7-2 and J is TRBJ2-7; 15 bases are shared with TRBD2. Losses at the gene ends were 5 bases for V and 3 bases for J; bases not matched to a gene: 2. This CDR3 has 15 amino acids. From germline, CDR1 is SGHTA and CDR2 FQGNSA. The variable domain in full, completed from reference TRBV7-2 and TRBJ2-7, reads GAGVSQSPSNKVTEKGKDVELRCDPISGHTALYWYRQSLGQGLEFLIYFQGNSAPDKSGLPSDRFSAERTGGSVSTLTIQRTQQEDSAVYLCASSGLAGGVYEQYFGPGTRLTVT.

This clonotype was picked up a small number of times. This CDR3 is CASSLAGFRTSGPYEQYF. The CDR3 DNA is TGTGCCAGCAGCTTAGCGGGGTTTCGGACTAGCGGACCCTACGAGCAGTACTTC. The rearrangement links TRBV7-2 to TRBJ2-7; 10 nucleotides line up with TRBD2. Losses at the gene ends were 0 bases for V and 2 bases for J; bases not matched to a gene: 10. The CDR3 runs 18 residues. Germline CDR1 reads SGHTA; CDR2 reads FQGNSA.

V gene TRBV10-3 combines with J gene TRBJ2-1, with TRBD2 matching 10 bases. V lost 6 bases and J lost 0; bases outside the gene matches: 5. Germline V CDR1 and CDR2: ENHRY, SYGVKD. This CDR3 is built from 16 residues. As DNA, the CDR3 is TGTGCCATCAGGGACTCTAGCGGGGGCTCCTACAATGAGCAGTTCTTC. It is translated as CAIRDSSGGSYNEQFF.

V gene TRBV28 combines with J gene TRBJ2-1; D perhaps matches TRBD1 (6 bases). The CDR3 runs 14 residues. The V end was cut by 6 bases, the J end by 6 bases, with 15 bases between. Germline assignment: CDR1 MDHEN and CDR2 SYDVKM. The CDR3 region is CASSRSGEINEQFF. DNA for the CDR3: TGTGCCAGCAGCCGGTCAGGGGAGATCAATGAGCAGTTCTTC.

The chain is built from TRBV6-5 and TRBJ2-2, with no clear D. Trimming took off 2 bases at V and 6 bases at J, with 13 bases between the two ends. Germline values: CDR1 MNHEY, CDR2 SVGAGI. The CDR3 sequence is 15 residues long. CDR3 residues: CASSYGSHIAGELFF. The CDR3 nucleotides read TGTGCCAGCAGTTACGGGTCGCATATTGCCGGGGAGCTGTTTTTT.

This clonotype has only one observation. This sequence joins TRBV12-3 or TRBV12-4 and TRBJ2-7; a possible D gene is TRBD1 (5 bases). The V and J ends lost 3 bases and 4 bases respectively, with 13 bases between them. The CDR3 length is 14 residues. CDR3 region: CASSFQGSRYEQYF. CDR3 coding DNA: TGTGCCAGCAGTTTTCAGGGCAGTAGGTACGAGCAGTACTTC.

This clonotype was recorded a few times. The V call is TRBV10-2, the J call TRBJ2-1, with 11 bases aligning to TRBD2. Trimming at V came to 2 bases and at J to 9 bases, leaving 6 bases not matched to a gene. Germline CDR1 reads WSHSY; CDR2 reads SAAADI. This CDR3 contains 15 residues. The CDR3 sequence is CASSEGRLAGGEQFF. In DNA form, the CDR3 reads TGCGCCAGCAGTGAGGGACGTCTAGCGGGAGGTGAGCAGTTCTTC.